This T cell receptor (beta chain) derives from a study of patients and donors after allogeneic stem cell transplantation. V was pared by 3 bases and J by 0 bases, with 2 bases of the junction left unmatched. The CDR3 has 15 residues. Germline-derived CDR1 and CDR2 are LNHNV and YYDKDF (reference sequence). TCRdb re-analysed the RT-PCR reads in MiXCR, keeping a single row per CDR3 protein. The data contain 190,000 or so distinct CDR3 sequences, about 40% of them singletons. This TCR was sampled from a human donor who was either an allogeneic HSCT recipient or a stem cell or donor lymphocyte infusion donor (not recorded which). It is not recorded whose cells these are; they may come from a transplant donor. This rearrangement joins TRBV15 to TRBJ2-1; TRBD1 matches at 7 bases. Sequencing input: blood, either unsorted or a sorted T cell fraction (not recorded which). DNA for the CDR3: TGTGCCACCAGCAGTACAGGGGACTCCTACAATGAGCAGTTCTTC. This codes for CATSSTGDSYNEQFF. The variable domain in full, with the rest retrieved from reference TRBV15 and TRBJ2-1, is DAMVIQNPRYQVTQFGKPVTLSCSQTLNHNVMYWYQQKSSQAPKLLFHYYDKDFNNEADTPDNFQSRRPNTSFCFLDIRSPGLGDTAMYLCATSSTGDSYNEQFFGPGTRLTVL.